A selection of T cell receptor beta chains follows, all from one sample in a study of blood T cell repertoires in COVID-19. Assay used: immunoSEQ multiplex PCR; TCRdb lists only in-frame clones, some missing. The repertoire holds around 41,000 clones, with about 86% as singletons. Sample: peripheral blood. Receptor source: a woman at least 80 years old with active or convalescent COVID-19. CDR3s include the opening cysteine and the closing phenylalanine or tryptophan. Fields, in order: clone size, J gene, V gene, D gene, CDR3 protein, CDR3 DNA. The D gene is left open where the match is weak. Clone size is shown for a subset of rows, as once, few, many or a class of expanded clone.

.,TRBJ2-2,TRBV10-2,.,CASSLSGFTGELFF,TGCGCCAGCAGTCTAAGCGGGTTCACCGGGGAGCTGTTTTTT
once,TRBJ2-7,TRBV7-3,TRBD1,CASSPGQGRMDEQYF,TGTGCCAGCAGCCCGGGACAGGGAAGGATGGACGAGCAGTACTTC
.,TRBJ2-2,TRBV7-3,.,CASSLDRANTGELFF,TGTGCCAGCAGCTTAGACAGAGCCAACACCGGGGAGCTGTTTTTT
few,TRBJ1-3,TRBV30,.,CAWKGIGNTIYF,TGTGCCTGGAAGGGGATTGGAAACACCATATATTTT
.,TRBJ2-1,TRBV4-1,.,CASSQDGIPSSFRFF,TGCGCCAGCAGCCAAGACGGGATCCCGTCTTCTTTTCGGTTCTTC
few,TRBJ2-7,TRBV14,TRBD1,CASSQKWVGQGSDEQYF,TGTGCCAGCAGCCAAAAGTGGGTCGGACAGGGGAGCGACGAGCAGTACTTC
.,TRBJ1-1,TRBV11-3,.,CASSLQGNTEAFF,TGTGCCAGCAGTCTACAGGGGAACACTGAAGCTTTCTTT
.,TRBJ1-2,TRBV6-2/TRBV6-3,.,CASSYPQGASYGYTF,TGTGCCAGCAGTTACCCCCAAGGGGCCAGCTATGGCTACACCTTC
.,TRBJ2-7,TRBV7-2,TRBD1,CASSPTGGVYEQYF,TGTGCCAGCAGCCCGACAGGGGGCGTATACGAGCAGTACTTC
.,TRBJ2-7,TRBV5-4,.,CASSTAGSYEQYF,TGTGCCAGCAGCACTGCCGGGAGTTACGAGCAGTACTTC
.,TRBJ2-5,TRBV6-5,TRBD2,CASRLAGPGETQYF,TGTGCCAGCAGATTAGCGGGACCGGGAGAGACCCAGTACTTC
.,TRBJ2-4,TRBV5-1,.,CASSLEQNLAKNIQYF,TGCGCCAGCAGCTTGGAACAGAATCTAGCCAAAAACATTCAGTACTTC
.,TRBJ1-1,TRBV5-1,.,CASSLAGGEVTEAFF,TGCGCCAGCAGCTTGGCCGGGGGGGAGGTCACTGAAGCTTTCTTT
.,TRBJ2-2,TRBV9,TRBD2,CASSVRGLAGGPETGELFF,TGTGCCAGCAGCGTACGAGGGCTAGCGGGAGGGCCGGAGACCGGGGAGCTGTTTTTT
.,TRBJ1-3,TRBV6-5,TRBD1,CASSGQGLGNTIYF,TGTGCCAGCAGCGGACAGGGTCTCGGAAACACCATATATTTT
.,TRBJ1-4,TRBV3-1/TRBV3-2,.,CASSQDLPGFGNEKLFF,TGTGCCAGCAGCCAAGACCTCCCGGGTTTTGGAAATGAAAAACTGTTTTTT
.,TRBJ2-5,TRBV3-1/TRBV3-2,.,CASSLVGDGSWAQYF,TGTGCCAGCAGCCTCGTCGGTGACGGGAGTTGGGCCCAGTACTTC
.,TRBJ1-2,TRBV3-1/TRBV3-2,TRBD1,CASSRGQGNYGYTF,TGTGCCAGCAGCCGGGGACAGGGGAACTATGGCTACACCTTC
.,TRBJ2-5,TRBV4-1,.,CASSSYRTRGQETQYF,TGCGCCAGCAGCTCCTACAGGACCCGCGGCCAAGAGACCCAGTACTTC
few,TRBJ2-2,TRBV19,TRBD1,CASLPGQTYHAGELFF,TGTGCCAGTTTGCCGGGACAGACCTATCACGCCGGGGAGCTGTTTTTT
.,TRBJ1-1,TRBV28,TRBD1,CASRLTGTGWTEAFF,TGTGCCAGCAGGCTCACCGGGACAGGGTGGACTGAAGCTTTCTTT
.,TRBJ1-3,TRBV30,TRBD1,CAWRRQGTGNTIYF,TGTGCCTGGAGAAGACAGGGAACTGGAAACACCATATATTTT
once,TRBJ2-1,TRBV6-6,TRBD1,CATKRGRGNEQFF,TGTGCCACCAAGAGGGGGCGAGGGAATGAGCAGTTCTTC
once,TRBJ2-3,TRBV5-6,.,CASSSPEDTQYF,TGTGCCAGCAGCTCGCCAGAAGATACGCAGTATTTT
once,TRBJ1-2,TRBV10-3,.,CAISEAGQSYGYTF,TGTGCCATCAGTGAGGCCGGACAGTCCTATGGCTACACCTTC
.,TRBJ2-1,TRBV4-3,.,CASSQGLPSDEQFF,TGCGCCAGCAGCCAAGGCCTCCCTAGCGATGAGCAGTTCTTC
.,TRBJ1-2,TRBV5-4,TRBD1,CASSVDRARGYTF,TGTGCCAGCAGCGTTGACAGGGCGCGCGGCTACACCTTC
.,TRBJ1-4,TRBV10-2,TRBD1,CATRQGREKLFF,TGCGCCACCCGACAGGGGCGAGAAAAACTGTTTTTT
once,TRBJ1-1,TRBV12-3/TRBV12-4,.,CASSLTGPAFF,TGTGCCAGCAGTTTAACAGGGCCGGCTTTCTTT
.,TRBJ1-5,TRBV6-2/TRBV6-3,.,CASSPEGRGVQPQHF,TGTGCCAGCAGCCCAGAGGGCAGGGGTGTTCAGCCCCAGCATTTT
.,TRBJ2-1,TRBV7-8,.,CASSLTWGLPNEQFF,TGTGCCAGCAGCCTCACCTGGGGACTCCCTAATGAGCAGTTCTTC
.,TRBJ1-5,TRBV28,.,CASLGNNQPQHF,TGTGCCAGCCTAGGAAACAATCAGCCCCAGCATTTT
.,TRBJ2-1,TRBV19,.,CASSREHRVHEQFF,TGTGCCAGTAGTAGAGAACACAGGGTCCATGAGCAGTTCTTC
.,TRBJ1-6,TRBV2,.,CASSDQQVSPLHF,TGTGCCAGCAGTGATCAACAGGTTTCACCCCTCCACTTT
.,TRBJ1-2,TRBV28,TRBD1,CASRVGDRGSGYTF,TGTGCCAGCAGGGTGGGGGACAGGGGGTCTGGCTACACCTTC
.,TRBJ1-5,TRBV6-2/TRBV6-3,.,CASSYSWSNQPQHF,TGTGCCAGCAGTTACTCGTGGAGTAATCAGCCCCAGCATTTT
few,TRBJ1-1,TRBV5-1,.,CASSSSGHGFTEAFF,TGCGCCAGCAGCTCGTCAGGCCATGGCTTCACTGAAGCTTTCTTT
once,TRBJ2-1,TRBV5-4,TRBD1,CASSPRRPGTDDNEQFF,TGTGCCAGCAGCCCGAGGAGACCAGGGACAGATGACAATGAGCAGTTCTTC
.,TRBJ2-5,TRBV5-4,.,CASSSQAGPQEPQYF,TGTGCCAGCAGCTCCCAGGCGGGGCCTCAAGAGCCCCAGTACTTC
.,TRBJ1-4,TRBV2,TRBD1,CASSEDRVATNEKLFF,TGTGCCAGCAGCGAGGACAGGGTTGCAACTAATGAAAAACTGTTTTTT
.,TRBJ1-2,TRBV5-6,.,CASSLGAQWSRLHGYTF,TGTGCCAGCAGCTTGGGGGCACAGTGGTCGCGTCTGCATGGCTACACCTTC
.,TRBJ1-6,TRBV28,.,CASSFPGLTNSPLHF,TGTGCCAGCAGTTTTCCGGGACTGACTAATTCACCCCTCCACTTT
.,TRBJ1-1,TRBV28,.,CASSPIWGAGDNTEAFF,TGTGCCAGCAGTCCCATATGGGGGGCGGGGGACAACACTGAAGCTTTCTTT
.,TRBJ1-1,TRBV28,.,CASSAGVSTEAFF,TGTGCCAGCAGTGCCGGGGTGAGCACTGAAGCTTTCTTT